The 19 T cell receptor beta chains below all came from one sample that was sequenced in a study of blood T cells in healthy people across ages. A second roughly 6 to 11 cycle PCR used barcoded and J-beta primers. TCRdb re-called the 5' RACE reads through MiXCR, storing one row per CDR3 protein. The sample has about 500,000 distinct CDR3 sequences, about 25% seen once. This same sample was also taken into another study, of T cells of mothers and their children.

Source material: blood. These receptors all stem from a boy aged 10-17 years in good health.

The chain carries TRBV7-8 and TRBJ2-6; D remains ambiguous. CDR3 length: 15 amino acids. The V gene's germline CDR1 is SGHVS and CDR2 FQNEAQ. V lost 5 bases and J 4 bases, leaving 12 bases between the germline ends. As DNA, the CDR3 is TGTGCCAGCAGCCCAGACGAAGTGGGGGCCAACGTCCTGACTTTC. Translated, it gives CASSPDEVGANVLTF.

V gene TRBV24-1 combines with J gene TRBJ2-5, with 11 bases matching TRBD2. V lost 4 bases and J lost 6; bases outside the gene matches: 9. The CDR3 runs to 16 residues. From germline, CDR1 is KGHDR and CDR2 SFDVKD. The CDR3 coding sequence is TGTGCCACCAGTGACCCCGGGACTAGCGGTGAAAAGACCCAGTACTTC. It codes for CATSDPGTSGEKTQYF.

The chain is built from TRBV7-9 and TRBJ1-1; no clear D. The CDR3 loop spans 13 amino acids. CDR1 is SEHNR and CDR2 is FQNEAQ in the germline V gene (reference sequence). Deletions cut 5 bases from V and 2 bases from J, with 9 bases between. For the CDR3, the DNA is TGTGCCAGCAGCCCAGTATTTAACACTGAAGCTTTCTTT. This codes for CASSPVFNTEAFF.

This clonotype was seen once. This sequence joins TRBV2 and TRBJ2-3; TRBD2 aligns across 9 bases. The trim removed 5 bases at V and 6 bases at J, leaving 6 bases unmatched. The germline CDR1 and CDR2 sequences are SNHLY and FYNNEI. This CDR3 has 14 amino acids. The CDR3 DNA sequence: TGTGCCAGCAGTAATAGCGGGGGAGAGGATACGCAGTATTTT. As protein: CASSNSGGEDTQYF.

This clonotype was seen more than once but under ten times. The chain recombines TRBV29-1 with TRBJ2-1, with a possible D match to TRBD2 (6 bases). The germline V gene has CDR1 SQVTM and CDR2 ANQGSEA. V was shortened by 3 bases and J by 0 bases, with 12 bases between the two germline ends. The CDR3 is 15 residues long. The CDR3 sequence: CSVDGSGPSYNEQFF. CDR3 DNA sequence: TGCAGCGTTGATGGTAGCGGCCCCTCCTACAATGAGCAGTTCTTC.

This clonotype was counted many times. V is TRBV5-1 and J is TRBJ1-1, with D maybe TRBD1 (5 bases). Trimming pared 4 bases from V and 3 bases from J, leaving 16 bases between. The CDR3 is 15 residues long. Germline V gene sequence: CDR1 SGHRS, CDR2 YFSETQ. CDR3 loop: CASSPPPREDTEAFF. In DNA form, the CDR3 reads TGCGCCAGCAGCCCACCCCCCAGGGAGGACACTGAAGCTTTCTTT.

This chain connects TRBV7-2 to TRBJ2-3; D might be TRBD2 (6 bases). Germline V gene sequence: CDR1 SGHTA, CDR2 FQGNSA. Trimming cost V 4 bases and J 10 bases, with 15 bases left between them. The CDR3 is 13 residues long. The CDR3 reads CASSSSEGSAQYF. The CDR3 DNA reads TGTGCCAGCAGCTCTAGCGAGGGGAGTGCGCAGTATTTT. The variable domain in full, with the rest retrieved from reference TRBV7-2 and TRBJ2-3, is GAGVSQSPSNKVTEKGKDVELRCDPISGHTALYWYRQSLGQGLEFLIYFQGNSAPDKSGLPSDRFSAERTGGSVSTLTIQRTQQEDSAVYLCASSSSEGSAQYFGPGTRLTVL.

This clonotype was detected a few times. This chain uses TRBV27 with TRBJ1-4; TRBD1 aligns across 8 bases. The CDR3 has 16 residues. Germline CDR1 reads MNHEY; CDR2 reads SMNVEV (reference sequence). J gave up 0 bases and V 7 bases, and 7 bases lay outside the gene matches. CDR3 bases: TGTGCCAGCACCTTTGACAGGGGCTCAACTAATGAAAAACTGTTTTTT. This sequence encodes CASTFDRGSTNEKLFF.

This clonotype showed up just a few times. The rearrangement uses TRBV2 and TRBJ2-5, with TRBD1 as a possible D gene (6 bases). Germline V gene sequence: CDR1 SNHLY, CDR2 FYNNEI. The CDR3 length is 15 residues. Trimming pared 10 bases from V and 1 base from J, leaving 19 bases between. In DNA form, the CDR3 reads TGTGCCAACACTAAAAACAGGGAGATCCAAGAGACCCAGTACTTC. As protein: CANTKNREIQETQYF.

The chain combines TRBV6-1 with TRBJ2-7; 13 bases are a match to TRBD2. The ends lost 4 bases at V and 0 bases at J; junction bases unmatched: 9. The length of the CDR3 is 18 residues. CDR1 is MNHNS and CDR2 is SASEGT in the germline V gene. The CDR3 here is CASSAGTSGTYSSYEQYF. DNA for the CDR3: TGTGCCAGCAGTGCAGGGACTAGCGGGACTTATAGCTCCTACGAGCAGTACTTC.

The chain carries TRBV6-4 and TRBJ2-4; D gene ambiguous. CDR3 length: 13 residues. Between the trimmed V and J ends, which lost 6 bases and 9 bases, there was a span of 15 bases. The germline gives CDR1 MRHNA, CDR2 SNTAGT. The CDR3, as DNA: TGTGCCAGCAGCCCTAAAGAAGGTAGCATTCAGTACTTC. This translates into CASSPKEGSIQYF.

CDR3 DNA: TGCAGTGCTAGAGATCAAGGACTAGCGGGGGGGCCACCCTACGAGCAGTACTTC. This translates into CSARDQGLAGGPPYEQYF. This rearrangement joins TRBV20-1 to TRBJ2-7; 15 nucleotides agree with TRBD2. Germline V gene lookup returns CDR1 DFQATT and CDR2 SNEGSKA (reference sequence). The CDR3 runs 18 residues. V was clipped by 0 bases and J by 2 bases; unmatched bases: 8.

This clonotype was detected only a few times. The CDR3 region has the DNA TGTGCCAGCAGTGAATTAGTTATTAGCGGGGGCACAGATACGCAGTATTTT. Its translation: CASSELVISGGTDTQYF. The chain recombines TRBV25-1 with TRBJ2-3; 8 bases line up with TRBD2. V lost 1 base, J lost 1 base, and 7 bases stayed unmatched. Germline CDR1 MGHDK, CDR2 SYGVNS. This CDR3 spans 17 amino acids.

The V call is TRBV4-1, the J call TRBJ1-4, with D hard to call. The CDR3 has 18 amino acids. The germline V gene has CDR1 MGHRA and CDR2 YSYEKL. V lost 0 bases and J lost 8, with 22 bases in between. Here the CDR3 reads CASSQDPKEGLVGEKLFF. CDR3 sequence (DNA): TGCGCCAGCAGCCAAGATCCGAAGGAGGGATTAGTGGGGGAAAAACTGTTTTTT.

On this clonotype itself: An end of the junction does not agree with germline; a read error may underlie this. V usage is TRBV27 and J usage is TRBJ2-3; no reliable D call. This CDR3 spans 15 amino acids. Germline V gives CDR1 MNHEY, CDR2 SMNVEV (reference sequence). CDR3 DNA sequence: TGTGCCAACAGTTTATCCTCGCGTGCCACAGATACGCAGTATTTT. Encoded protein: CANSLSSRATDTQYF.

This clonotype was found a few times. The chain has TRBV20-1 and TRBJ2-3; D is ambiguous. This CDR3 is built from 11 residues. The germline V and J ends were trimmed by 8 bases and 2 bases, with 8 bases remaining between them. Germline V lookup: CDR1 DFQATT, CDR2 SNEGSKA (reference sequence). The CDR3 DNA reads TGCAGTAACGGCTTCACAGATACGCAGTATTTT. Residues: CSNGFTDTQYF.

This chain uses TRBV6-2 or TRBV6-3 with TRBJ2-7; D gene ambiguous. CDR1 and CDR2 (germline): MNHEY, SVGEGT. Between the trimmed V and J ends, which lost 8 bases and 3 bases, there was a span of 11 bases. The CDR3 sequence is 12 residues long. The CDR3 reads CASGFLDYEQYF. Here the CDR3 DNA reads TGTGCCAGCGGTTTTCTCGACTACGAGCAGTACTTC.

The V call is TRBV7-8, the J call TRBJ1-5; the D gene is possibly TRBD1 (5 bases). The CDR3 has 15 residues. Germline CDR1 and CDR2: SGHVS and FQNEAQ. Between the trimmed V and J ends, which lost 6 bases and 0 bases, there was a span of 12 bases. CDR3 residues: CASSYDSNSNQPQHF. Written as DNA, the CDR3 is TGTGCCAGCAGTTATGACAGCAATAGCAATCAGCCCCAGCATTTT.

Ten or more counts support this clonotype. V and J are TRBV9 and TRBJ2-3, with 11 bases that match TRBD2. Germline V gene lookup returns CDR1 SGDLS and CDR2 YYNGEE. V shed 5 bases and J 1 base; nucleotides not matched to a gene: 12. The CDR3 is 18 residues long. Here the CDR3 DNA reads TGTGCCAGCAGTCTGCCGGGACTAGCGGAAGAGGGCACAGATACGCAGTATTTT. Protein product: CASSLPGLAEEGTDTQYF. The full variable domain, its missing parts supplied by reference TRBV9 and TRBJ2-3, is DSGVTQTPKHLITATGQRVTLRCSPRSGDLSVYWYQQSLDQGLQFLIQYYNGEERAKGNILERFSAQQFPDLHSELNLSSLELGDSALYFCASSLPGLAEEGTDTQYFGPGTRLTVL.